Reported below is one T cell receptor beta chain. The data are from a study of blood T cells in healthy people across ages. Then a second PCR, running roughly 7 to 11 cycles, was carried out with a sample-barcoded 5' primer and a J-beta primer mix. TCRdb processed the 5' RACE reads anew with MiXCR; each CDR3 protein has one entry. The table includes roughly 700,000 distinct CDR3 sequences, over 45% detected once. The TCR sequence derives from a woman in her sixties in good health. Sequenced sample: blood.

The CDR3 bases are TGCAGTGCTAGCCCGCTCCACAATGAGCAGTTCTTC. Amino acids: CSASPLHNEQFF. The rearrangement links TRBV20-1 to TRBJ2-1; D is unresolved. The length of the CDR3 is 12 residues. V gave up 3 bases and J gave up 5 bases, with 8 bases separating them. The V gene's germline CDR1 is DFQATT and CDR2 SNEGSKA (reference sequence).